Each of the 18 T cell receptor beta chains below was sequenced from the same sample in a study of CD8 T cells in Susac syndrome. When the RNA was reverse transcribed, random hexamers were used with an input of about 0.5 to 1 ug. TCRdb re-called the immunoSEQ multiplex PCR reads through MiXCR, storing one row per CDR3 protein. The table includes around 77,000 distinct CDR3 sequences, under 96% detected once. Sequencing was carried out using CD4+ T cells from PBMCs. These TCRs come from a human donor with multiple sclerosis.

CDR3 in amino acids: CASSLGQGTRSYEQYF. The CDR3 DNA reads as TGTGCCAGCAGCCTCGGACAGGGGACCAGGTCCTACGAGCAGTACTTC. The chain is built from TRBV6-1 and TRBJ2-7; 9 nucleotides match TRBD1. The CDR3 contains 16 residues. Germline V gene sequence: CDR1 MNHNS, CDR2 SASEGT. Trimming at V came to 6 bases and at J to 1 base, leaving 10 bases not matched to a gene.

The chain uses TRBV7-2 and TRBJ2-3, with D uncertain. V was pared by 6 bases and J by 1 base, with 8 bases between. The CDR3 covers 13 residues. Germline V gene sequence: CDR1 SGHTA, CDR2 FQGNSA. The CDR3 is CASRGSGTDTQYF. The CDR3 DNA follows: TGTGCCAGCAGAGGTTCCGGCACAGATACGCAGTATTTT.

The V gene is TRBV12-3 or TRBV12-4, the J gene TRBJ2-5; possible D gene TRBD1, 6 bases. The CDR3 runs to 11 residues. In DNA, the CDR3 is TGTGCTATCGGACAGTTGGAGACCCAGTACTTC. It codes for CAIGQLETQYF.

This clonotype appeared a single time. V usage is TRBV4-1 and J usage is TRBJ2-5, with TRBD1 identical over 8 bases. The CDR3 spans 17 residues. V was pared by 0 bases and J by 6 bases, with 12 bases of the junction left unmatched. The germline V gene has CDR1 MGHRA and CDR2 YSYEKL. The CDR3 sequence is CASSQERQGPQMKTQYF. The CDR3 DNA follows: TGCGCCAGCAGCCAAGAGAGACAGGGGCCTCAGATGAAGACCCAGTACTTC.

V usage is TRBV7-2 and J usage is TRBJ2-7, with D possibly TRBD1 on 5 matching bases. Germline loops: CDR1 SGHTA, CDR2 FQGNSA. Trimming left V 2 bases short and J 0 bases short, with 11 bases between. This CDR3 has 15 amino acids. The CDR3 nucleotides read TGTGCCAGCAGCTTATGGGGCTCCAGCTCCTACGAGCAGTACTTC. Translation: CASSLWGSSSYEQYF.

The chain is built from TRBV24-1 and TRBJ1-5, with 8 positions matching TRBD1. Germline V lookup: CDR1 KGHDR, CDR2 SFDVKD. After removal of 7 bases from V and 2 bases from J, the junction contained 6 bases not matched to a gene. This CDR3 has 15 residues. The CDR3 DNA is TGTGCCACCAGCGAAGCAGGGGGCCGCAATCAGCCCCAGCATTTT. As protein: CATSEAGGRNQPQHF.

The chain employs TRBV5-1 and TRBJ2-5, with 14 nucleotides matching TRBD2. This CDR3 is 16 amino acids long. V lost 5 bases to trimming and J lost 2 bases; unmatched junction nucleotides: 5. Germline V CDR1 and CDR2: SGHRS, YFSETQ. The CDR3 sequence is CASRPRTSGGQETQYF. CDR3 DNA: TGCGCCAGCAGGCCTCGGACTAGCGGGGGGCAAGAGACCCAGTACTTC. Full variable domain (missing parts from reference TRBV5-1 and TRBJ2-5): KAGVTQTPRYLIKTRGQQVTLSCSPISGHRSVSWYQQTPGQGLQFLFEYFSETQRNKGNFPGRFSGRQFSNSRSEMNVSTLELGDSALYLCASRPRTSGGQETQYFGPGTRLLVL.

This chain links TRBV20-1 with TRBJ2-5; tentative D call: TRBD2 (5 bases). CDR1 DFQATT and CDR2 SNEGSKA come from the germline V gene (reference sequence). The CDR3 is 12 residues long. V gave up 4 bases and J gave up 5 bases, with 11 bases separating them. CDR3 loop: CSAKTRRETQYF. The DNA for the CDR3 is TGCAGTGCTAAAACTAGGAGGGAGACCCAGTACTTC.

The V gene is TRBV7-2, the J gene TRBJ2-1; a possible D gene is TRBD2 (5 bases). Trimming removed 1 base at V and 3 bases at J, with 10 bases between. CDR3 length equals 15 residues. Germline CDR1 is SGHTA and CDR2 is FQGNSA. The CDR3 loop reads CASSLVRGDYNEQFF. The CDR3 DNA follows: TGTGCCAGCAGCTTAGTCCGGGGTGACTACAATGAGCAGTTCTTC.

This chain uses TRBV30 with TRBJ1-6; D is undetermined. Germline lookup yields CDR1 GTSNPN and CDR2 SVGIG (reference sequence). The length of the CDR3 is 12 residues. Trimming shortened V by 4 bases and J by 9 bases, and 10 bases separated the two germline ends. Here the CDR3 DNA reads TGTGCCTGGACAACTGAAGCTTCACCCCTCCACTTT. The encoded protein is CAWTTEASPLHF. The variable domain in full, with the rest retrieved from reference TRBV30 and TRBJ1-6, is SQTIHQWPATLVQPVGSPLSLECTVEGTSNPNLYWYRQAAGRGLQLLFYSVGIGQISSEVPQNLSASRPQDRQFILSSKKLLLSDSGFYLCAWTTEASPLHFGNGTRLTVT.

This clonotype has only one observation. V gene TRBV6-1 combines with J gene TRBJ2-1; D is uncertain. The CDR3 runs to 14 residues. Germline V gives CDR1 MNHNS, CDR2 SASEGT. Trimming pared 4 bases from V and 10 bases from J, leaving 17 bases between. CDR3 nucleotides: TGTGCCAGCAGTGGTATCAAGATCGTGAAGGAGCAGTTCTTC. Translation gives CASSGIKIVKEQFF.

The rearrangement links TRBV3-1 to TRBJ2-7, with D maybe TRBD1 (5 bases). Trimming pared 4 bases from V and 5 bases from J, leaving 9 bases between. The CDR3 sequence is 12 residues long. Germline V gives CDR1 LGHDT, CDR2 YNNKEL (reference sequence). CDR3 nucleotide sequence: TGTGCCAGCAGCCCTCACAGGAACGAGCAGTACTTC. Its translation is CASSPHRNEQYF.

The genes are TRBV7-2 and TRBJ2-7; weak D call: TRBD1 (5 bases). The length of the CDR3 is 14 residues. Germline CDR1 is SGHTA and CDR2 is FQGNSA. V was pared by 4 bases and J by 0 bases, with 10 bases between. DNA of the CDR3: TGTGCCAGCAGCTATGATAGGGGCTCCTACGAGCAGTACTTC. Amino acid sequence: CASSYDRGSYEQYF.

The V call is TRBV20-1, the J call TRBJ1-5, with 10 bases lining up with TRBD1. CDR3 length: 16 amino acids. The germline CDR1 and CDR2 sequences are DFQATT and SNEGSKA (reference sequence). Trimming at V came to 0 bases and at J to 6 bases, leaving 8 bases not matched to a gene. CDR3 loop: CSAREPGQGLSQPQHF. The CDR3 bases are TGCAGTGCTAGAGAACCGGGACAGGGGTTATCTCAGCCCCAGCATTTT.

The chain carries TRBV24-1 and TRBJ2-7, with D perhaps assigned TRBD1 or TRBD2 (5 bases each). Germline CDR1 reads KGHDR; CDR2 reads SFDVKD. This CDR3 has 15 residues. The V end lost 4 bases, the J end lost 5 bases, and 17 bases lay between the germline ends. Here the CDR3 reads CATSEGRGRRNEQYF. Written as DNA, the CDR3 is TGTGCCACCAGTGAAGGACGGGGCCGCCGCAACGAGCAGTACTTC.

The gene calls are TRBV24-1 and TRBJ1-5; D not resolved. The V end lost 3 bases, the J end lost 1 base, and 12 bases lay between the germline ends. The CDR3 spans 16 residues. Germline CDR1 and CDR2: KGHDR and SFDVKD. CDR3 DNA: TGTGCCACCAGTGATAATCACCTTTGGAGCAATCAGCCCCAGCATTTT. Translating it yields CATSDNHLWSNQPQHF.

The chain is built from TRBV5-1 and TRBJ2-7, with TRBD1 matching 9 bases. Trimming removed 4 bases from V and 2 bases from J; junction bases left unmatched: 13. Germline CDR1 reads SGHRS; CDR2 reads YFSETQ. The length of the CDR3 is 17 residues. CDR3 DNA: TGCGCCAGCAGCCATAGAACAGGGGGCTCGGGGACCTACGAGCAGTACTTC. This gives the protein CASSHRTGGSGTYEQYF.

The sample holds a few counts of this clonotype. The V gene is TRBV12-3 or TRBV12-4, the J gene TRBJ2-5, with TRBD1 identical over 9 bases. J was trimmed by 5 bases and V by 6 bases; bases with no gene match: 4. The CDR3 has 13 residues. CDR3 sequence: CASSPDRGETQYF. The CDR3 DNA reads TGTGCCAGCAGCCCGGACAGGGGTGAGACCCAGTACTTC.